The rows below give T cell receptor beta chains drawn from one sample of a study of regulatory T cells in long-lasting Graves disease. TCRdb used MiXCR to reprocess the multiplex PCR reads, holding one entry per CDR3 protein. The sample holds approximately 400,000 distinct CDR3 sequences; about 15% are singletons and the top ten take around 15%. This sample also appeared in a second study, on T cells in Graves' hyperthyroidism and ophthalmopathy.

The sequencing here drew on peripheral blood mononuclear cells (PBMCs), taken at new diagnosis, from a patient treated with antithyroid drugs. The source of these receptors is a woman aged 25 to 39 with Graves disease. The CDR3 runs from the conserved cysteine through the conserved F or W. Fields, in order: CDR3 protein, CDR3 DNA, J gene, D gene, V gene, clone size. D genes are given only for firm matches. Size is omitted from some rows. Given values are once, few, many or a class for expanded clones.

CDR3 protein: CSAIGGWGSYNEQFF; CDR3 DNA: TGCAGTGCCATAGGGGGATGGGGATCCTACAATGAGCAGTTCTTC; J gene: TRBJ2-1; D gene: -; V gene: TRBV20-1; clone size: many
CDR3 protein: CASSKGTTPYEQYF; CDR3 DNA: TGTGCCAGTAGTAAGGGGACAACCCCCTACGAGCAGTACTTC; J gene: TRBJ2-7; D gene: -; V gene: TRBV19; clone size: -
CDR3 protein: CASSVTGDSYEQYF; CDR3 DNA: TGTGCCAGCAGTGTAACAGGTGATTCCTACGAGCAGTACTTC; J gene: TRBJ2-7; D gene: -; V gene: TRBV2; clone size: many
CDR3 protein: CASSLTNLGQAYEQYF; CDR3 DNA: TGTGCCAGCAGTTTAACTAACCTGGGACAGGCCTACGAGCAGTACTTC; J gene: TRBJ2-7; D gene: TRBD1; V gene: TRBV6-5; clone size: many
CDR3 protein: CASSLVGVDAFF; CDR3 DNA: TGTGCCAGCAGCTTGGTCGGGGTGGATGCTTTCTTT; J gene: TRBJ1-1; D gene: -; V gene: TRBV5-6; clone size: -
CDR3 protein: CAWSPMADTEAFF; CDR3 DNA: TGTGCCTGGAGTCCGATGGCGGACACTGAAGCTTTCTTT; J gene: TRBJ1-1; D gene: -; V gene: TRBV30; clone size: many
CDR3 protein: CASSPSGGPTADTQYF; CDR3 DNA: TGTGCCAGCAGCCCGAGCGGCGGGCCGACCGCGGATACGCAGTATTTT; J gene: TRBJ2-3; D gene: -; V gene: TRBV3-1; clone size: many
CDR3 protein: CASSEAWTGFPGEQFF; CDR3 DNA: TGTGCCAGCAGTGAAGCGTGGACAGGGTTCCCGGGCGAGCAGTTCTTC; J gene: TRBJ2-1; D gene: TRBD1; V gene: TRBV6-2/TRBV6-3; clone size: many
CDR3 protein: CATSAWAGELFF; CDR3 DNA: TGTGCCACCAGTGCGTGGGCCGGGGAGCTGTTTTTT; J gene: TRBJ2-2; D gene: -; V gene: TRBV24-1; clone size: few
CDR3 protein: CASSLGQTTAYEQYF; CDR3 DNA: TGTGCCAGCAGCCTTGGTCAAACAACGGCCTACGAGCAGTACTTC; J gene: TRBJ2-7; D gene: -; V gene: TRBV9; clone size: -
CDR3 protein: CASSVGPGYEQYF; CDR3 DNA: TGTGCCAGCAGCGTAGGACCGGGTTACGAGCAGTACTTC; J gene: TRBJ2-7; D gene: -; V gene: TRBV9; clone size: many
CDR3 protein: CASGGGYGEAFF; CDR3 DNA: TGTGCCTCGGGGGGGGGGTACGGTGAAGCTTTCTTT; J gene: TRBJ1-1; D gene: -; V gene: TRBV24-1; clone size: -
CDR3 protein: CASSLGTRTGLSTDTQYF; CDR3 DNA: TGTGCCAGCAGCTTAGGCACCCGGACAGGGCTTAGCACAGATACGCAGTATTTT; J gene: TRBJ2-3; D gene: TRBD1; V gene: TRBV7-8; clone size: many
CDR3 protein: CASSPHRGILNQPQHF; CDR3 DNA: TGTGCCAGCAGCCCGCACAGGGGGATATTGAATCAGCCCCAGCATTTT; J gene: TRBJ1-5; D gene: TRBD1; V gene: TRBV5-8; clone size: few
CDR3 protein: CSARDGHNEQFF; CDR3 DNA: TGCAGCGCTCGGGATGGACACAATGAGCAGTTCTTC; J gene: TRBJ2-1; D gene: -; V gene: TRBV29-1; clone size: few
CDR3 protein: CASSVVSMGTDTQYF; CDR3 DNA: TGCGCCAGCAGCGTCGTTAGCATGGGCACAGATACGCAGTATTTT; J gene: TRBJ2-3; D gene: -; V gene: TRBV5-1; clone size: many
CDR3 protein: CASSQLRTAPRSPYEQYF; CDR3 DNA: TGTGCCAGCAGCCAGTTAAGGACGGCACCTCGCTCCCCCTACGAGCAGTACTTC; J gene: TRBJ2-7; D gene: -; V gene: TRBV3-1; clone size: many
CDR3 protein: CASSGLPGLALYEQYF; CDR3 DNA: TGTGCCAGCAGCGGACTCCCGGGACTAGCCCTCTACGAGCAGTACTTC; J gene: TRBJ2-7; D gene: TRBD2; V gene: TRBV11-1; clone size: -
CDR3 protein: CASSPPSSSYNSPLHF; CDR3 DNA: TGTGCCAGCAGCCCGCCCAGCAGCTCCTATAATTCACCCCTCCACTTT; J gene: TRBJ1-6; D gene: -; V gene: TRBV5-6; clone size: many
CDR3 protein: CSASGGVSGANVLTF; CDR3 DNA: TGCAGCGCCTCGGGAGGGGTCTCTGGGGCCAACGTCCTGACTTTC; J gene: TRBJ2-6; D gene: TRBD2; V gene: TRBV29-1; clone size: many
CDR3 protein: CSARYRDKDSPLYF; CDR3 DNA: TGCAGTGCTAGATACCGGGACAAGGATTCACCCCTCTACTTT; J gene: TRBJ1-6; D gene: -; V gene: TRBV20-1; clone size: -
CDR3 protein: CANSLRGTRFLNTEAFF; CDR3 DNA: TGTGCCAACAGTCTCAGGGGAACTCGGTTTTTGAACACTGAAGCTTTCTTT; J gene: TRBJ1-1; D gene: -; V gene: TRBV12-3/TRBV12-4; clone size: many
CDR3 protein: CASSDKGRKTDTQYF; CDR3 DNA: TGTGCCAGCAGTGACAAGGGGCGAAAGACAGATACGCAGTATTTT; J gene: TRBJ2-3; D gene: -; V gene: TRBV2; clone size: many
CDR3 protein: CATSGTGEKDTQYF; CDR3 DNA: TGTGCCACCAGTGGCACAGGGGAGAAAGATACGCAGTATTTT; J gene: TRBJ2-3; D gene: TRBD1; V gene: TRBV24-1; clone size: -
CDR3 protein: CASSPMDPEAFF; CDR3 DNA: TGTGCCAGCAGTCCAATGGACCCTGAAGCTTTCTTT; J gene: TRBJ1-1; D gene: -; V gene: TRBV12-3/TRBV12-4; clone size: few
CDR3 protein: CASRRRGDTNTEAFF; CDR3 DNA: TGCGCCAGCCGGAGGAGGGGGGATACGAACACTGAAGCTTTCTTT; J gene: TRBJ1-1; D gene: -; V gene: TRBV5-1; clone size: many